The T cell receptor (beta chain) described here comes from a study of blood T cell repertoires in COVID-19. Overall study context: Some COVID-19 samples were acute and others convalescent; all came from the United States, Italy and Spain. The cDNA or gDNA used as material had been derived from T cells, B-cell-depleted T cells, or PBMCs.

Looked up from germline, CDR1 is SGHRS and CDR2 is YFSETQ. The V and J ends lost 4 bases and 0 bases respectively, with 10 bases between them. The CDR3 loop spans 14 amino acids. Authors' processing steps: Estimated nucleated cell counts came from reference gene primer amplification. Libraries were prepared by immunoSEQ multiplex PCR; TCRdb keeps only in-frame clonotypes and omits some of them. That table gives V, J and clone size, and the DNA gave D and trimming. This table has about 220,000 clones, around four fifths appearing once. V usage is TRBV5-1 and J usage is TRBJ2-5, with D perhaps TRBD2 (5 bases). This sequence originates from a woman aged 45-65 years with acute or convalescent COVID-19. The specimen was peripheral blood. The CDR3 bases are TGCGCCAGCAGCGGAGGTTGGGACCAAGAGACCCAGTACTTC. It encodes CASSGGWDQETQYF.